These 27 T cell receptor beta chains were all obtained from the same sample, sequenced in a study of cytomegalovirus exposure and HLA in healthy donors. Primers for the PCR totalled 60 Vbeta and 13 Jbeta. Here immunoSEQ multiplex PCR was the method, and the copy in TCRdb shows in-frame clones only, minus some. The repertoire has over 95,000 clones, 65% to 80% of them found once; the top ten carry approximately 9.9%. The sequenced sample consisted of PBMCs. The receptors originated from a man in his forties in good health and CMV-seropositive.

J is TRBJ2-7 and V is TRBV15; the D gene is possibly TRBD2 (6 bases). V lost 8 bases to trimming and J lost 0 bases, with 14 bases between them. CDR1 and CDR2 (germline): LNHNV, YYDKDF (reference sequence). The CDR3 runs to 14 residues. The CDR3 here is CATLDWGVSYEQYF. The CDR3 bases are TGTGCCACCCTAGATTGGGGGGTCTCCTACGAGCAGTACTTC.

The rearrangement uses TRBV7-2 and TRBJ1-3; D uncertain. Germline assignment: CDR1 SGHTA and CDR2 FQGNSA. V lost 2 bases to trimming and J lost 0 bases, with 11 bases between them. The CDR3 covers 16 residues. The CDR3 loop reads CASSLTGLGSGNTIYF. In DNA, the CDR3 is TGTGCCAGCAGCTTAACGGGGTTGGGCTCTGGAAACACCATATATTTT.

This chain links TRBV4-3 with TRBJ2-7, with TRBD2 as a possible D gene (6 bases). V was cut by 4 bases and J by 1 base, with 20 bases left in between. This CDR3 region has 17 residues. Germline CDR1 and CDR2: LGHNA and YSLEER. CDR3: CASSPKAGLFLSYEQYF. CDR3 bases: TGCGCCAGCAGCCCCAAAGCGGGCCTCTTTTTGTCCTACGAGCAGTACTTC.

The rearrangement links TRBV5-1 to TRBJ2-5; D is perhaps TRBD2 (5 bases). The germline CDR1 and CDR2 sequences are SGHRS and YFSETQ. The CDR3 is 14 amino acids. V lost 0 bases and J 7 bases, leaving 13 bases between the germline ends. The CDR3 bases are TGCGCCAGCAGCTTGGGGACTGGGCTCGGGACCCAGTACTTC. Translated: CASSLGTGLGTQYF.

The chain links TRBV19 to TRBJ2-6; D uncertain. This CDR3 contains 15 residues. V was trimmed by 3 bases and J by 4 bases, leaving 10 bases between them. CDR1 is LNHDA and CDR2 is SQIVND in the germline V gene (reference sequence). The CDR3 here is CASSIRSFGANVLTF. Written as DNA, the CDR3 is TGTGCCAGTAGTATTAGGAGTTTCGGGGCCAACGTCCTGACTTTC.

This chain joins TRBV5-1 and TRBJ2-3; weak D call: TRBD2 (6 bases). The V end lost 6 bases, the J end lost 1 base, and 18 bases lay between the germline ends. The CDR3 has 16 residues. Germline lookup yields CDR1 SGHRS and CDR2 YFSETQ. Written as DNA, the CDR3 is TGCGCCAGCACCATCTCCCGGGGGACGGGCACAGATACGCAGTATTTT. Its protein is CASTISRGTGTDTQYF.

The chain carries TRBV28 and TRBJ1-5; 9 bases are shared with TRBD1. The CDR3 has 14 amino acids. V gave up 5 bases and J gave up 6 bases; unmatched junction bases: 5. From germline, CDR1 is MDHEN and CDR2 SYDVKM. The CDR3 coding sequence is TGTGCCAGCAGTCCCCGGACAGGGGTTCAGCCCCAGCATTTT. Translation: CASSPRTGVQPQHF. Based on the CDR3 plus reference TRBV28 and TRBJ1-5, the full variable domain is DVKVTQSSRYLVKRTGEKVFLECVQDMDHENMFWYRQDPGLGLRLIYFSYDVKMKEKGDIPEGYSVSREKKERFSLILESASTNQTSMYLCASSPRTGVQPQHFGDGTRLSIL.

The genes are TRBV7-6 and TRBJ1-6, with D maybe TRBD1 (5 bases). This CDR3 spans 16 amino acids. Between the trimmed V and J ends, which lost 4 bases and 7 bases, there was a span of 17 bases. Germline V lookup: CDR1 SGHVS, CDR2 FNYEAQ. DNA for the CDR3: TGTGCCAGCAGCTCCCGGGACGGCGGAGGGAATTCACCCCTCCACTTT. Translation gives CASSSRDGGGNSPLHF.

This chain connects TRBV11-3 to TRBJ2-2; a weak D match, TRBD1 (6 bases). The length of the CDR3 is 15 residues. Germline V gene data show CDR1 as SGHNT and CDR2 as YENEEA. V lost 5 bases to trimming and J lost 4 bases, with 14 bases between them. The CDR3 sequence: CASSQQGPSTGELFF. In DNA form, the CDR3 reads TGTGCCAGCAGCCAACAGGGTCCGAGCACCGGGGAGCTGTTTTTT. Based on the CDR3 plus reference TRBV11-3 and TRBJ2-2, the full variable domain is EAGVVQSPRYKIIEKKQPVAFWCNPISGHNTLYWYLQNLGQGPELLIRYENEEAVDDSQLPKDRFSAERLKGVDSTLKIQPAELGDSAVYLCASSQQGPSTGELFFGEGSRLTVL.

This clone appeared many times. This chain links TRBV5-8 with TRBJ1-6; D might be TRBD1 (6 bases). Trimming shortened V by 4 bases and J by 0 bases, and 11 bases separated the two germline ends. CDR3 length: 16 residues. Looked up from germline, CDR1 is SGHTS and CDR2 is YDEGEE. The CDR3 loop is CASSPQGRSYNSPLHF. CDR3 in DNA: TGTGCCAGCAGCCCACAGGGACGCTCCTATAATTCACCCCTCCACTTT.

The V gene is TRBV6-1, the J gene TRBJ2-3; tentative D call: TRBD2 (6 bases). The germline V gene encodes CDR1 MNHNS and CDR2 SASEGT. The V and J ends lost 4 bases and 3 bases respectively, with 14 bases between them. CDR3 length equals 15 residues. This chain's CDR3 is CASSGTILETDTQYF. The CDR3 region has the DNA TGTGCCAGCAGTGGGACTATCTTAGAGACAGATACGCAGTATTTT.

J is TRBJ2-7 and V is TRBV28; 9 nucleotides line up with TRBD1. This CDR3 region has 13 residues. Trimming at V came to 3 bases and at J to 13 bases, leaving 10 bases not matched to a gene. Germline-derived CDR1 and CDR2 are MDHEN and SYDVKM. The CDR3 sequence is CASSLGDRDGYYF. The CDR3 nucleotides read TGTGCCAGCAGTTTGGGGGACAGGGATGGGTACTACTTC.

There are a few counts of this clone. The chain recombines TRBV6-1 with TRBJ1-6, with D unresolved. This CDR3 has 15 amino acids. V shed 11 bases and J shed 5 bases, with 19 bases lying between them. CDR1 and CDR2 from the germline V gene are MNHNS and SASEGT. The CDR3 loop reads CAAHGVRSHNSPLHF. CDR3 DNA: TGTGCCGCCCACGGGGTCAGAAGCCATAATTCACCCCTCCACTTT.

On this clone itself: One end of the junction is discordant with germline, which a read error may explain. Here the CDR3 reads CTSSFQQTGNTIYF. Written as DNA, the CDR3 is TGTACCAGCAGCTTTCAACAGACTGGAAACACCATATATTTT. The V call is TRBV7-9, the J call TRBJ1-3; D is undetermined. Germline assignment: CDR1 SEHNR and CDR2 FQNEAQ (reference sequence). The CDR3 is made up of 14 amino acids.

This clone showed up just once. The chain links TRBV27 to TRBJ2-1; D perhaps matches TRBD2 (6 bases). Trimming cost V 2 bases and J 8 bases, with 19 bases left between them. This CDR3 region has 16 residues. Germline V CDR1 and CDR2: MNHEY, SMNVEV (reference sequence). The DNA of the CDR3 is TGTGCCAGCAGTTTACCGGGACTCGGACGGTCGGATGAGCAGTTCTTC. Protein sequence: CASSLPGLGRSDEQFF.

The CDR3 DNA reads TGTGCCAGCAGCCCGCCCAAGACAGGGGGAGATACGCAGTATTTT. Its translation: CASSPPKTGGDTQYF. The V call is TRBV7-9, the J call TRBJ2-3, with 9 bases that match TRBD1. J gave up 5 bases and V 5 bases, and 8 bases lay outside the gene matches. Per germline, CDR1 SEHNR and CDR2 FQNEAQ (reference sequence). The CDR3 consists of 15 residues.

J is TRBJ1-5 and V is TRBV19; TRBD1 agrees at 7 bases. Germline assignment: CDR1 LNHDA and CDR2 SQIVND (reference sequence). V was clipped by 8 bases and J by 2 bases; unmatched bases: 9. This CDR3 spans 15 amino acids. CDR3 protein: CASGNRGGGNQPQHF. CDR3 nucleotide sequence: TGTGCCAGTGGAAACAGGGGAGGCGGCAATCAGCCCCAGCATTTT. The full variable domain, in which reference TRBV19 and TRBJ1-5 provide the parts outside the CDR3, is DGGITQSPKYLFRKEGQNVTLSCEQNLNHDAMYWYRQDPGQGLRLIYYSQIVNDFQKGDIAEGYSVSREKKESFPLTVTSAQKNPTAFYLCASGNRGGGNQPQHFGDGTRLSIL.

V is TRBV6-4 and J is TRBJ2-3; TRBD1 agrees at 7 bases. Looked up from germline, CDR1 is MRHNA and CDR2 is SNTAGT. There are 16 residues in the CDR3. J gave up 2 bases and V 6 bases, and 11 bases lay outside the gene matches. The CDR3 loop reads CASRTKPTGITDTQYF. CDR3 nucleotide sequence: TGTGCCAGCAGAACAAAGCCGACAGGGATCACAGATACGCAGTATTTT.

The V call is TRBV9, the J call TRBJ2-7; a possible D gene is TRBD1 (5 bases). The germline V gene has CDR1 SGDLS and CDR2 YYNGEE. With 3 bases removed from V and 2 bases from J, the gap between germline ends came to 12 bases. The CDR3 has 14 amino acids. The CDR3 is CASSEGLGAYEQYF. The CDR3 DNA follows: TGTGCCAGCAGCGAGGGGTTGGGCGCCTACGAGCAGTACTTC.

CDR3 nucleotides: TGTGCCAGCAGTTTTTCCGGGACAGGGGGCTTACCCCTCCACTTT. Its translation is CASSFSGTGGLPLHF. V gene TRBV6-5 combines with J gene TRBJ1-6; 12 positions match TRBD1. The CDR3 extends over 15 amino acids. V shed 4 bases, J shed 12 bases, and the junction held 7 bases outside the gene matches. Germline V gives CDR1 MNHEY, CDR2 SVGAGI.

The count of this clone is one. The chain carries TRBV7-4 and TRBJ1-5; D may be TRBD1 (6 bases). Germline CDR1 and CDR2: SGHVT and SQSDAQ. V lost 2 bases and J 1 base, leaving 15 bases between the germline ends. CDR3 size: 17 residues. CDR3 sequence: CASSLSIQGRSNQPQHF. The CDR3 DNA follows: TGTGCCAGCAGCTTAAGTATCCAGGGGAGAAGCAATCAGCCCCAGCATTTT.

This clone was counted a few times. This rearrangement joins TRBV4-1 to TRBJ2-1; 8 bases agree with TRBD2. This CDR3 has 15 amino acids. The V gene's germline CDR1 is MGHRA and CDR2 YSYEKL. The junction had 3 bases not matched to a gene; V was cut back by 5 bases and J by 0 bases. In DNA form, the CDR3 reads TGCGCCAGCAGCAACGGGGGGGCCTCCTACAATGAGCAGTTCTTC. This encodes CASSNGGASYNEQFF.

The chain links TRBV5-1 to TRBJ1-1; D call uncertain. The CDR3 consists of 14 residues. Trimming stripped 4 bases from V and 5 bases from J, with 15 bases between. Germline V lookup: CDR1 SGHRS, CDR2 YFSETQ. For the CDR3, the DNA is TGCGCCAGCAGCACTGACGTTGGGGAGACTGAAGCTTTCTTT. Protein sequence: CASSTDVGETEAFF.

This chain uses TRBV7-3 with TRBJ1-4; 7 positions match TRBD1. This CDR3 spans 15 amino acids. CDR1 is SGHTA and CDR2 is FQGTGA in the germline V gene. The junction had 12 bases not matched to a gene; V was cut back by 7 bases and J by 7 bases. The CDR3 sequence is CASTGMTGLGEKLFF. For the CDR3, the DNA is TGTGCCAGCACCGGCATGACAGGGCTGGGTGAAAAACTGTTTTTT.

To note about this clone: One junction end disagrees with the germline gene, perhaps due to a read error. The chain links TRBV5-1 to TRBJ2-6; D is uncertain. CDR3 length equals 9 residues. CDR1 SGHRS and CDR2 YFSETQ come from the germline V gene. Here the CDR3 reads CASRNGLTF. The CDR3, as DNA: TGCGCCAGCAGAAACGGCCTGACTTTC.

The chain combines TRBV5-1 with TRBJ2-7; 10 nucleotides align to TRBD1. The CDR3 is made up of 16 amino acids. Germline CDR1 and CDR2: SGHRS and YFSETQ. The junction had 8 bases not matched to a gene; V was cut back by 4 bases and J by 1 base. CDR3 nucleotide sequence: TGCGCCAGCAGCCTAGTTCGGGACAGGGGTTCCTACGAGCAGTACTTC. It is translated as CASSLVRDRGSYEQYF. Full variable domain (rest looked up from reference TRBV5-1 and TRBJ2-7): KAGVTQTPRYLIKTRGQQVTLSCSPISGHRSVSWYQQTPGQGLQFLFEYFSETQRNKGNFPGRFSGRQFSNSRSEMNVSTLELGDSALYLCASSLVRDRGSYEQYFGPGTRLTVT.

This clone turned up a few times. The chain is built from TRBV6-6 and TRBJ1-2; TRBD1 matches at 7 bases. In germline, CDR1 is MNHNY, CDR2 SVGAGI (reference sequence). The V and J ends lost 4 bases and 8 bases, in that order; junction bases with no gene match: 4. The CDR3 extends over 12 amino acids. CDR3: CASSFRGLGYTF. CDR3 nucleotides: TGTGCCAGCAGTTTTAGGGGGCTCGGCTACACCTTC.